This TCR beta chain is drawn from a study of T cells after yellow fever vaccination. Conversion of TCR transcripts into cDNA relied on 5'RACE template switching, which added a universal primer site and UMIs. TCRdb reanalysed the 5' RACE reads using MiXCR and keeps one entry per CDR3 protein. Found here are approximately 510,000 distinct CDR3 sequences, 20% to 25% of them singletons; the top ten hold about 15%. CDR1 and CDR2 from the germline V gene are DFQATT and SNEGSKA (reference sequence). The CDR3 is 16 amino acids. The TCR originated in a man aged 18 to 29 who received the YFV17D yellow fever vaccine. The sequencing used PBMCs, collected around 3 weeks after the first yellow fever vaccination. This chain links TRBV20-1 with TRBJ2-7; 11 bases map to TRBD2. The CDR3 DNA reads TGCTGTGCTAGGCCAGGGCTAGCGGGGGGATCCTACGAGCAGTACGTC. Its translation: CCARPGLAGGSYEQYV.